The 17 T cell receptor beta chains given below trace back to one sample, sequenced in a study of blood T cells in healthy people across ages (dated by TCRdb to between 2014 and 2017). Preparation of the library involved 5' RACE. The sequencer listed for this sample is Illumina HiSeq 2500. A second PCR of roughly 7 to 12 cycles was run with a J-beta primer mix and a sample-barcoded 5' primer. TCRdb reworked the public reads: Q25 trimming with fastp, MiXCR clone assembly, productive beta chains retained. Each entry merges the rows of one CDR3 protein and shows their most common DNA and genes. This sample has roughly 410,000 distinct CDR3 sequences in its table, and roughly half of those were observed once. The ten top clones hold approximately 51% of the sample. The sample consisted of blood. These receptor sequences come from a man in his fifties or sixties in good health.

The chain uses TRBV11-3 and TRBJ1-1, with unresolved D. V was trimmed by 0 bases and J by 6 bases, leaving 8 bases between them. Germline V CDR1 and CDR2: SGHNT, YENEEA. This CDR3 has 13 residues. The CDR3 DNA sequence: TGTGCCAGCAGCTTAGATCGCGGACCTGAAGCTTTCTTT. Translation gives CASSLDRGPEAFF.

The chain's CDR3 is CSGRRGYEQYF. The CDR3 nucleotides read TGCAGCGGACGCCGTGGCTACGAGCAGTACTTC. V usage is TRBV29-1 and J usage is TRBJ2-7; no reliable D call. Germline V gene data show CDR1 as SQVTM and CDR2 as ANQGSEA. The V end was cut by 7 bases, the J end by 3 bases, with 10 bases between. The CDR3 extends over 11 amino acids.

As for this clonotype: This may be a read error, as it is one base from a much larger clone. The chain is built from TRBV7-8 and TRBJ2-2, with TRBD1 identical over 7 bases. Per germline, CDR1 SGHVS and CDR2 FQNEAQ. After removal of 2 bases from V and 7 bases from J, the junction contained 4 bases not matched to a gene. This CDR3 has 14 residues. Here the CDR3 DNA reads TGTGCCAGCAGCTTAACCCAGGGGGTCGGGGAGCTGTTTTTT. It codes for CASSLTQGVGELFF.

The chain couples TRBV28 to TRBJ2-7; D uncertain. Germline CDR1 MDHEN, CDR2 SYDVKM. V shed 5 bases and J shed 6 bases, with 17 bases lying between them. The CDR3 consists of 14 residues. CDR3 coding DNA: TGTGCCAGCAGTCCTCCGTGGCGCAGGTGCGAGCAGTACTTC. This encodes CASSPPWRRCEQYF.

This chain links TRBV5-1 with TRBJ2-5; possible D gene TRBD2, 5 bases. CDR1 and CDR2 (germline): SGHRS, YFSETQ. The CDR3 runs to 14 residues. Trimming removed 4 bases at V and 11 bases at J, with 21 bases between. CDR3 sequence: CASSQNPDYGEQYF. In DNA, the CDR3 is TGCGCCAGCAGCCAGAACCCAGACTACGGTGAGCAGTACTTC.

The count of this clonotype is one. CDR3 region: CSARLGEQYF. The DNA for the CDR3 is TGCAGTGCTCGACTCGGAGAGCAGTACTTC. The V and J genes are TRBV20-1 and TRBJ2-5, with D hard to call. The CDR3 is 10 residues long. Germline CDR1 and CDR2: DFQATT and SNEGSKA (reference sequence). V shed 5 bases and J shed 11 bases, with 12 bases lying between them.

Remarks on this clonotype: A much larger clone differs from this one at a single base, so this may be a read error. V usage is TRBV7-2 and J usage is TRBJ2-1; D not certain. Germline loops: CDR1 SGHTA, CDR2 FQGNSA. The CDR3 loop spans 13 amino acids. In DNA, the CDR3 is TGTGCCAGCATCTTAGACCTAGGTGGTGAGCAGTTCTTC. Its protein is CASILDLGGEQFF.

This chain links TRBV7-2 with TRBJ1-6; no clear D gene. Looked up from germline, CDR1 is SGHTA and CDR2 is FQGNSA. V was clipped by 6 bases and J by 8 bases, with 14 bases between them. The CDR3 runs 14 residues. CDR3 sequence: CASRTTDSDSPLHF. CDR3 sequence (DNA): TGTGCCAGCAGGACGACCGATTCGGATTCACCCCTCCACTTT.

The J gene is TRBJ2-3, the V gene TRBV28, with TRBD2 matching over 9 bases. With 5 bases clipped from V and 4 bases from J, the junction kept 7 bases outside the gene matches. From germline, CDR1 is MDHEN and CDR2 SYDVKM. The length of the CDR3 is 15 residues. The CDR3 nucleotides read TGTGCCAGCAGTGCCGCGGGGGGGAAGGCAGATACGCAGTATTTT. Translation gives CASSAAGGKADTQYF.

The chain couples TRBV5-1 to TRBJ2-3; 9 bases line up with TRBD1. Trimming at V came to 0 bases and at J to 4 bases, leaving 3 bases not matched to a gene. Germline V gives CDR1 SGHRS, CDR2 YFSETQ. The CDR3 length is 15 residues. The CDR3 bases are TGCGCCAGCAGCTTGGCGGGACAGGGCCCAGATACGCAGTATTTT. Translating it yields CASSLAGQGPDTQYF. The entire variable domain, with the rest obtained from reference TRBV5-1 and TRBJ2-3, is as follows: KAGVTQTPRYLIKTRGQQVTLSCSPISGHRSVSWYQQTPGQGLQFLFEYFSETQRNKGNFPGRFSGRQFSNSRSEMNVSTLELGDSALYLCASSLAGQGPDTQYFGPGTRLTVL.

CDR3 nucleotide sequence: TGTGCCAGCAGCCCGGGGAGACAGGGGGCTGATACGCAGTATTTT. This codes for CASSPGRQGADTQYF. The chain recombines TRBV11-3 with TRBJ2-3, with 10 bases aligning to TRBD1. The CDR3 consists of 15 residues. V trimming: 5 bases; J trimming: 6 bases; junction bases outside the gene matches: 8. Germline loops: CDR1 SGHNT, CDR2 YENEEA.

Only one count was recorded for this clonotype. The J gene is TRBJ2-5, the V gene TRBV20-1, with 14 bases fitting TRBD2. Germline V gene sequence: CDR1 DFQATT, CDR2 SNEGSKA (reference sequence). With V trimmed by 7 bases and J by 11 bases, 9 bases remained unmatched. This CDR3 comprises 13 residues. The CDR3 sequence is CSVGGLAGEEQYF. The CDR3 coding sequence is TGCAGTGTTGGGGGACTAGCGGGAGAGGAGCAGTACTTC.

CDR3 nucleotides: TGTGCCAGCAGCTACCCTGGGGCGGCCCAAGAGACCCAGTACTTC. This sequence encodes CASSYPGAAQETQYF. The chain uses TRBV7-8 and TRBJ2-5; D may be TRBD1 (5 bases). The CDR3 spans 15 residues. V lost 4 bases and J lost 1, with 13 bases in between. Germline lookup yields CDR1 SGHVS and CDR2 FQNEAQ.

The rearrangement joins TRBV5-1 to TRBJ2-7; 7 bases are a match to TRBD1. V shed 2 bases, J shed 3 bases, and the junction held 5 bases outside the gene matches. This CDR3 contains 14 residues. Germline CDR1 reads SGHRS; CDR2 reads YFSETQ. CDR3 nucleotides: TGCGCCAGCAGCTTTGGACAGGCAGTCTACGAGCAGTACTTC. Translation: CASSFGQAVYEQYF. Using reference TRBV5-1 and TRBJ2-7 for the parts outside the CDR3, the full variable domain is KAGVTQTPRYLIKTRGQQVTLSCSPISGHRSVSWYQQTPGQGLQFLFEYFSETQRNKGNFPGRFSGRQFSNSRSEMNVSTLELGDSALYLCASSFGQAVYEQYFGPGTRLTVT.

This clonotype was seen once. This rearrangement joins TRBV28 to TRBJ2-3; 14 nucleotides agree with TRBD2. V dropped 8 bases and J dropped 6; count of bases not matched to a gene: 16. This CDR3 contains 18 residues. CDR1 is MDHEN and CDR2 is SYDVKM in the germline V gene. CDR3 amino acids: CASAPIGTSGSRLDTQYF. CDR3 nucleotide sequence: TGTGCCAGCGCGCCGATAGGGACTAGCGGGAGTCGGTTGGATACGCAGTATTTT.

This clonotype was recorded a few times. J is TRBJ1-2 and V is TRBV7-3; 12 nucleotides agree with TRBD1. Germline V lookup: CDR1 SGHTA, CDR2 FQGTGA. J gave up 8 bases and V 5 bases, and 6 bases lay outside the gene matches. The CDR3 totals 14 residues. CDR3 sequence (DNA): TGTGCCAGCAGCAGTCCCGGGACAGGGGGCGGCTACACCTTC. This encodes CASSSPGTGGGYTF.

This clonotype was picked up a small number of times. CDR3 sequence reads: CASARTRDYEQYF. CDR3 nucleotides: TGTGCCAGCGCCAGGACGAGGGACTACGAGCAGTACTTC. The chain couples TRBV12-3 or TRBV12-4 to TRBJ2-5, with D perhaps TRBD2 (5 bases). Gene TRBJ2-7 matches the end of the DNA better, so the J call may be wrong. The CDR3 is made up of 13 amino acids.